The 7 T cell receptor beta chains reported below all come from one sample, sequenced in a study of metastatic and nonmetastatic thyroid tumors. TCRdb re-processed the PCR reads through MiXCR. The sample yields 25,000 to 40,000 clones, approximately 15% seen once. All patients were treatment-naive before thyroid surgery. The sequencing input was blood. The receptors derive from a female donor with papillary thyroid cancer or a benign thyroid nodule (not recorded which). Some clones in this sample may be carry-over from other donors' samples.

This clone was detected ten times or more. The V call is TRBV7-2, the J call TRBJ2-7; 7 bases are shared with TRBD1. With 3 bases clipped from V and 0 bases from J, the junction kept 5 bases outside the gene matches. The CDR3 extends over 15 amino acids. Germline loops: CDR1 SGHTA, CDR2 FQGNSA. CDR3 bases: TGTGCCAGCAGCTTCTGGGACAGAGCCTCCTACGAGCAGTACTTC. It translates to CASSFWDRASYEQYF.

To note about this clone: Germline and junction disagree at one end, which may indicate a read error. The chain links TRBV6-1 to TRBJ1-2, with a weak D call TRBD1 (5 bases). Germline V gives CDR1 MNHNS, CDR2 SASEGT. The CDR3 is 14 amino acids. CDR3 residues: CASQGTLTKYGYTF. Here the CDR3 DNA reads TGTGCCAGCCAGGGCACCCTGACTAAATATGGCTACACCTTC.

In this sample, this clone turned up many times. V gene TRBV18 combines with J gene TRBJ2-3; 8 nucleotides line up with TRBD2. Trimming cost V 5 bases and J 3 bases; bases outside gene matches: 4. The CDR3 runs to 14 residues. The germline CDR1 and CDR2 sequences are KGHSH and LQKENI. The CDR3, as DNA: TGTGCCAGCTCAAGTGCGGGGGGAACAGATACGCAGTATTTT. Encoded protein: CASSSAGGTDTQYF.

This clone occurred many times. The chain is built from TRBV20-1 and TRBJ1-1; no definite D call. The germline CDR1 and CDR2 sequences are DFQATT and SNEGSKA (reference sequence). CDR3 size: 15 residues. V was pared by 0 bases and J by 5 bases, with 16 bases between. CDR3 DNA sequence: TGCAGTGCTAGAGATATAAGGGAACGTGGTACTGAAGCTTTCTTT. As protein: CSARDIRERGTEAFF.

The V gene is TRBV18, the J gene TRBJ1-6; 7 nucleotides match TRBD1. Germline V gene lookup returns CDR1 KGHSH and CDR2 LQKENI. V was pared by 3 bases and J by 8 bases, with 4 bases of the junction left unmatched. The CDR3 is made up of 14 amino acids. The CDR3 region has the DNA TGTGCCAGCTCACCGACAGGGAGAGATTCACCCCTCCACTTT. It is translated as CASSPTGRDSPLHF. Full variable domain (remainder filled in from reference TRBV18 and TRBJ1-6): NAGVMQNPRHLVRRRGQEARLRCSPMKGHSHVYWYRQLPEEGLKFMVYLQKENIIDESGMPKERFSAEFPKEGPSILRIQQVVRGDSAAYFCASSPTGRDSPLHFGNGTRLTVT.

This clone was detected many times. The same CDR3 is also encoded by other DNA sequences in this sample. This chain uses TRBV3-1 with TRBJ2-5; 12 bases are shared with TRBD2. Germline loops: CDR1 LGHDT, CDR2 YNNKEL (reference sequence). V trimming: 6 bases; J trimming: 3 bases; junction bases outside the gene matches: 2. The CDR3 consists of 14 residues. CDR3 nucleotides: TGTGCCAGCAGTCGACTAGCGGGGGAAGAGACCCAGTACTTC. It yields the protein CASSRLAGEETQYF.

This clone appeared a few times. The chain recombines TRBV30 with TRBJ1-3, with D perhaps TRBD1 (6 bases). V lost 5 bases, J lost 0 bases, and 11 bases lay in between. This CDR3 spans 14 amino acids. Germline CDR1 and CDR2: GTSNPN and SVGIG (reference sequence). Here the CDR3 reads CAWQGPSSGNTIYF. The CDR3 DNA follows: TGTGCCTGGCAGGGGCCGAGCTCTGGAAACACCATATATTTT.